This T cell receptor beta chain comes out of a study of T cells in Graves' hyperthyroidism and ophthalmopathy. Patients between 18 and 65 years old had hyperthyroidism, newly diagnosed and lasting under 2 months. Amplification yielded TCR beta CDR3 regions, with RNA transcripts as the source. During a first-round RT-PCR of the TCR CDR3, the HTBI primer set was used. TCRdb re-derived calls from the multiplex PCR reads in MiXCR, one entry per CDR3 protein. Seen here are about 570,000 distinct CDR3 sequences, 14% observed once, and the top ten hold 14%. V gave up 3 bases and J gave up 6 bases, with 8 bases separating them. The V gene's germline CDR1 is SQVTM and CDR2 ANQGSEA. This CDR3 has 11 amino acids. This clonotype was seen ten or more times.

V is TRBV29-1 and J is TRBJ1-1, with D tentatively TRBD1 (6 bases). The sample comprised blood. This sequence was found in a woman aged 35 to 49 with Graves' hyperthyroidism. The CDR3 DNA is TGCAGCGTTGACAGGGGCCCTGAAGCTTTCTTT. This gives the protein CSVDRGPEAFF.